These T cell receptor beta chains were read from a single sample in a study of blood T cell repertoires in COVID-19. Clones were sequenced by immunoSEQ multiplex PCR, and TCRdb holds only the in-frame ones, with some missing. Seen here are 70,000 to 90,000 clones, 80% to 95% observed once, and the top ten hold 6.9%. Input material: peripheral blood. All receptors come from a human donor in a cohort sampled during active COVID-19. Both conserved end residues are part of each CDR3. The D gene is left open where the match is weak. Not all rows give a size; the values are once, few, many and, for expanded clones, a class.

v_gene,abundance,j_gene,len,d_gene,CDR3nt,CDR3aa
TRBV21-1,NA,TRBJ2-1,14,NA,TGTGCCAGCAGCAATCGACTAGCGAGCTATGAGCAGTTCTTC,CASSNRLASYEQFF
TRBV3-1/TRBV3-2,NA,TRBJ1-6,14,NA,TGTGCCAGCAGCCATAGTTCCCCTAATTCACCCCTCCACTTT,CASSHSSPNSPLHF
TRBV19,few,TRBJ1-1,17,TRBD1,TGTGCCAGTAGTAACACCCGGGACAGGGGTTTCGTGTCTGAAGCTTTCTTT,CASSNTRDRGFVSEAFF
TRBV4-1,NA,TRBJ1-1,19,TRBD1,TGCGCCAGCAGCCAAGATCAGTCCGCGGCGGACAGGGCGAACACTGAAGCTTTCTTT,CASSQDQSAADRANTEAFF
TRBV3-1/TRBV3-2,NA,TRBJ1-1,14,NA,TGTGCCAGCAGCCAGGGACTAGAGAACACTGAAGCTTTCTTT,CASSQGLENTEAFF
TRBV24-1,NA,TRBJ2-7,16,TRBD2,TGTGCCACCAGTGATTCTTACGGGACTAGCGGGGTAGAGCAGTACTTC,CATSDSYGTSGVEQYF
TRBV9,once,TRBJ2-3,17,TRBD2,TGTGCCAGCAGCCCACGGACTAGCGGGCCCACCGCAGATACGCAGTATTTT,CASSPRTSGPTADTQYF
TRBV7-2,NA,TRBJ2-3,17,TRBD2,TGTGCCAGCAGCTTATTTGTGCGGGGGGGCGGAGCAGATACGCAGTATTTT,CASSLFVRGGGADTQYF
TRBV19,NA,TRBJ1-3,15,NA,TGTGCCAGTAGTATAGACGGTACTGCTGGAAACACCATATATTTT,CASSIDGTAGNTIYF
TRBV3-1/TRBV3-2,NA,TRBJ1-1,16,TRBD1,TGTGCCAGCAGCACTGGGACAGGGCTCATGAACACTGAAGCTTTCTTT,CASSTGTGLMNTEAFF
TRBV5-1,NA,TRBJ1-4,16,NA,TGCGCCAGCAGCTCCCTGGCCGGGGGGGGAACCGAAAAACTGTTTTTT,CASSSLAGGGTEKLFF
TRBV10-1,NA,TRBJ1-5,17,TRBD1,TGCGCCAGCAGTGGGGGGACAGGGCGAGCCGGCAATCAGCCCCAGCATTTT,CASSGGTGRAGNQPQHF
TRBV3-1/TRBV3-2,few,TRBJ2-5,13,NA,TGTGCCAGCAGCCTCGGACTACAAGAGACCCAGTACTTC,CASSLGLQETQYF
TRBV9,NA,TRBJ2-3,16,TRBD2,TGTGCCAGCAGCGTAATGAGCGGGGGGGCGGCAGATACGCAGTATTTT,CASSVMSGGAADTQYF
TRBV6-5,NA,TRBJ2-7,15,TRBD1,TGTGCCAGCAGTTCTCCCGGGACAGGGACCTACGAGCAGTACTTC,CASSSPGTGTYEQYF
TRBV5-1,NA,TRBJ2-1,15,TRBD2,TGCGCCAGCAGCTTGGTACTAGCGGGGATGAATGAGCAGTTCTTC,CASSLVLAGMNEQFF
TRBV9,NA,TRBJ2-6,19,NA,TGTGCCAGCAGCGTAGGTAGAGCCAGCTCAGGGTCTGGGGCCAACGTCCTGACTTTC,CASSVGRASSGSGANVLTF
TRBV3-1/TRBV3-2,NA,TRBJ1-1,13,TRBD1,TGTGCCAGCAGCCCGGGACAGGGCACTGAAGCTTTCTTT,CASSPGQGTEAFF
TRBV10-2,NA,TRBJ2-3,15,TRBD2,TGCGCCAGCAGCCTACTAGCGGGGGTCACAGATACGCAGTATTTT,CASSLLAGVTDTQYF
TRBV2,NA,TRBJ2-7,15,TRBD2,TGTGCCAGCAGGAATCGGGAGGCAAGCTCCTACGAGCAGTACTTC,CASRNREASSYEQYF
TRBV27,NA,TRBJ2-2,13,NA,TGTGCCAGCACAACAGGGAACACCGGGGAGCTGTTTTTT,CASTTGNTGELFF
TRBV5-1,NA,TRBJ2-2,16,NA,TGCGCCAGCAGCTTGGATGGGAGAACGAACACCGGGGAGCTGTTTTTT,CASSLDGRTNTGELFF
TRBV6-2/TRBV6-3,NA,TRBJ1-1,15,NA,TGTGCCAGCAGTTACAGGGCTTCCAGGGACACTGAAGCTTTCTTT,CASSYRASRDTEAFF